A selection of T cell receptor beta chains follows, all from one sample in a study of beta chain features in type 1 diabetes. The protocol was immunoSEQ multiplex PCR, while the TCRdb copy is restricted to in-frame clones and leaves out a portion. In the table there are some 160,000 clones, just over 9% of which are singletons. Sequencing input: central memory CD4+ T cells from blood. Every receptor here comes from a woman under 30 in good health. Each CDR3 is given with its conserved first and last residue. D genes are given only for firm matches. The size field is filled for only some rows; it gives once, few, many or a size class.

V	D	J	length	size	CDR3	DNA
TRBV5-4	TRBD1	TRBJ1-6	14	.	CASSQGQANSPLHF	TGTGCCAGCAGCCAAGGACAGGCAAATTCACCCCTCCACTTT
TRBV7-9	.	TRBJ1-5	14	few	CASSSMDRYQPQHF	TGTGCCAGCAGCTCCATGGACAGATATCAGCCCCAGCATTTT
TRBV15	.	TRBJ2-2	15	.	CATSRDPRNTGELFF	TGTGCCACCAGCAGAGATCCCAGGAACACCGGGGAGCTGTTTTTT
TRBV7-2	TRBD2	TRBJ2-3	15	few	CASSLSGGWSDTQYF	TGTGCCAGCAGCCTGAGCGGGGGGTGGTCAGATACGCAGTATTTT
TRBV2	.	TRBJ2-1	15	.	CASTARDLSYNEQFF	TGTGCCAGCACAGCTCGGGACTTATCCTACAATGAGCAGTTCTTC
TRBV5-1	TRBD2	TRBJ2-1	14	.	CASSSGGGYNEQFF	TGCGCCAGCAGTAGCGGGGGGGGCTACAATGAGCAGTTCTTC
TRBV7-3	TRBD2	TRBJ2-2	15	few	CASRELSGDTGELFF	TGTGCCAGCAGGGAACTTAGCGGGGACACCGGGGAGCTGTTTTTT
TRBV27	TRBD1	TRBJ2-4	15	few	CASSAWTGKSNIQYF	TGTGCCAGCAGTGCCTGGACAGGGAAATCAAACATTCAGTACTTC
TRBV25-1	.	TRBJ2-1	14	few	CASSEAVTSGEQFF	TGTGCCAGCAGTGAAGCTGTCACCTCCGGTGAGCAGTTCTTC
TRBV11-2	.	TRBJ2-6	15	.	CASSLLISGANVLTF	TGTGCCAGCAGCTTACTTATCTCTGGGGCCAACGTCCTGACTTTC
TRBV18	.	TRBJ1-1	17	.	CASSPPRLGAGNTEAFF	TGTGCCAGCTCGCCCCCCCGGCTGGGGGCCGGGAACACTGAAGCTTTCTTT
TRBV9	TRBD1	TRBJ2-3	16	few	CASSVDEGAVTDTQYF	TGTGCCAGCAGCGTAGACGAGGGGGCCGTCACAGATACGCAGTATTTT
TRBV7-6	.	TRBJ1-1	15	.	CASSLEPGAGKIAFF	TGTGCCAGCAGCTTAGAGCCGGGAGCGGGGAAGATAGCTTTCTTT
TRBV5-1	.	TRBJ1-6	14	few	CASSLGGGFTPLHF	TGCGCCAGCAGCTTGGGAGGGGGATTTACACCCCTCCACTTT
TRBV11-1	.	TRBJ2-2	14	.	CASSPDSNTGELFF	TGTGCCAGCAGCCCGGACTCAAACACCGGGGAGCTGTTTTTT
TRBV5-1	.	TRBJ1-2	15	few	CASSLDGPQNYGYTF	TGCGCCAGCAGCTTGGATGGGCCGCAAAACTATGGCTACACCTTC
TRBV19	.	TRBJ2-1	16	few	CASSIGSASSYNEQFF	TGTGCCAGTAGTATAGGAAGCGCCAGCTCCTACAATGAGCAGTTCTTC
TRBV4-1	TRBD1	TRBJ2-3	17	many	CASSQDGGTGRTDTQYF	TGCGCCAGCAGCCAAGATGGTGGGACAGGGAGAACAGATACGCAGTATTTT
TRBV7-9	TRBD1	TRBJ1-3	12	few	CAPGTDGNTIYF	TGTGCACCGGGGACAGACGGAAACACCATATATTTT
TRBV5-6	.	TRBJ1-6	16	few	CASGHRVGIYNSPLHF	TGTGCCAGCGGCCATCGCGTCGGGATTTATAATTCACCCCTCCACTTT
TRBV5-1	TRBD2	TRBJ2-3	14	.	CASSLAGGPDTQYF	TGCGCCAGCAGCTTAGCGGGGGGGCCGGATACGCAGTATTTT
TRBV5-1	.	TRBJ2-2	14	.	CASSSRGMGGELFF	TGCGCCAGCAGCTCCAGGGGAATGGGCGGGGAGCTGTTTTTT
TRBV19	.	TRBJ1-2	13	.	CASSNTGSGGYTF	TGTGCCAGTAGTAATACAGGGTCCGGGGGCTACACCTTC
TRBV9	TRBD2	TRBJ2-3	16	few	CASSVTTSGGADTQYF	TGTGCCAGCAGCGTAACTACGAGCGGGGGGGCGGATACGCAGTATTTT
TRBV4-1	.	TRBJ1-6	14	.	CASSQEKGLSPLHF	TGCGCCAGCAGCCAAGAAAAGGGGCTCTCTCCCCTCCACTTT
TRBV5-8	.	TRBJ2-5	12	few	CASGGAGETQYF	TGTGCCAGCGGGGGGGCAGGAGAGACCCAGTACTTC
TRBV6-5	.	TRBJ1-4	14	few	CASSSGSANEKLFF	TGTGCCAGCAGTTCGGGATCAGCTAATGAAAAACTGTTTTTT
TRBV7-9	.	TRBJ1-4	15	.	CASSSTGTTNEKLFF	TGTGCCAGCAGCTCCACCGGGACAACTAATGAAAAACTGTTTTTT
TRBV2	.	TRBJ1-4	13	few	CASNPGQNEKLFF	TGTGCCAGCAACCCCGGACAGAATGAAAAACTGTTTTTT
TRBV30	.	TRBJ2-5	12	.	CAWNSPTETQYF	TGTGCCTGGAACTCCCCTACAGAGACCCAGTACTTC
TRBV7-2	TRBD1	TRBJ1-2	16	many	CASSLAYRGNNYGYTF	TGTGCCAGCAGCTTAGCCTACAGGGGGAATAACTATGGCTACACCTTC
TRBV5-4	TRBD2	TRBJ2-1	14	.	CASSVSGSYNEQFF	TGTGCCAGCAGCGTTAGCGGGAGTTACAATGAGCAGTTCTTC
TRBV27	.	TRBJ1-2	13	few	CASSRDFTKGYTF	TGTGCCAGCAGTAGGGACTTCACCAAGGGCTACACCTTC
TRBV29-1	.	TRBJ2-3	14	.	CSVRQGTITDTQYF	TGCAGCGTAAGACAGGGGACTATCACAGATACGCAGTATTTT
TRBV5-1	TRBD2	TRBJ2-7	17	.	CASSSPEGSGSEGKQYF	TGCGCCAGCAGCTCCCCGGAGGGTAGCGGGTCGGAGGGGAAGCAGTACTTC
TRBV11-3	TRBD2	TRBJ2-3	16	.	CASSLGRRERTDTQYF	TGTGCCAGCAGCTTAGGGAGGCGGGAGCGCACAGATACGCAGTATTTT
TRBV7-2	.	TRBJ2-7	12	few	CASSESGYEQYF	TGTGCCAGCAGCGAGAGCGGTTACGAGCAGTACTTC
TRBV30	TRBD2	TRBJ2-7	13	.	CACETSGGGEQYF	TGTGCCTGCGAGACTAGCGGGGGGGGCGAGCAGTACTTC
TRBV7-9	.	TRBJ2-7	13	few	CASSFELAAEQYF	TGTGCCAGCAGCTTCGAACTAGCCGCCGAGCAGTACTTC
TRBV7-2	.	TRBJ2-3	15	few	CASSLEAGSTDTQYF	TGTGCCAGCAGCTTAGAGGCAGGGTCCACAGATACGCAGTATTTT
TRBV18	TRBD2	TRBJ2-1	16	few	CASSPRTSGSYNEQFF	TGTGCCAGCTCACCACGGACTAGCGGTTCCTACAATGAGCAGTTCTTC
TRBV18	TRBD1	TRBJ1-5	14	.	CASSSGQGSQPQHF	TGTGCCAGCTCATCGGGACAGGGTAGTCAGCCCCAGCATTTT